This is a list of T cell receptor beta chains from one sample in a study of prognosis after radiotherapy for stage I lung cancer. One entry per CDR3 protein, called by TCRdb with MiXCR from the multiplex PCR reads. The data hold 20,000 to 30,000 distinct CDR3 sequences, with around two fifths observed a single time. The input for sequencing was PBMCs, taken before or after stereotactic body radiation therapy (not recorded which). These receptors were taken from a donor older than 45 with non-small cell lung cancer. Both conserved end residues are part of each CDR3. A D gene is named only where the DNA matches it firmly.

>-|TRBV7-2|16
CASGGGGRALYRGYTF
>TRBD1|TRBV4-3|16
CASSQLSGTGADGYTF
>-|TRBV28|12
CASSPPGVGAYF
>-|TRBV30|12
CAASLRNEKLFF
>-|TRBV7-3|15
CASSPKLEYLNEQFF
>-|TRBV28|15
CASSSGTLSSYEQYF
>-|TRBV4-3|14
CASSQGFGGLEQSF
>-|TRBV6-1|12
CASSFESYEQYF
>-|TRBV6-2/TRBV6-3|14
CACSYRRPTDTQYF
>TRBD1|TRBV6-2/TRBV6-3|15
CASSSPGQGSNEQFF
>-|TRBV19|13
CASSSNPDQPQHF
>-|TRBV12-3/TRBV12-4|11
CASSNTDTQYF
>TRBD1|TRBV2|14
CANSEGQWDNEQFF
>-|TRBV6-1|10
CASGRAEQYF
>-|TRBV25-1|14
CASSDEGAHYEQYF
>-|TRBV6-1|15
CASSEDAGPYNEQFF
>-|TRBV6-1|13
CASKGPGANVLTF
>-|TRBV7-2|17
CASSPPTGPNLGDTQYF
>-|TRBV3-2|12
CASSHRVNTQYF
>TRBD2|TRBV7-6|15
CASSLERGTGETQYF
>TRBD2|TRBV7-3|15
CASSFASGGTYAQYF
>-|TRBV6-1|14
CASSPNDRGGTQYF
>TRBD2|TRBV11-2|18
CASSLAPSASGISYEQYF
>-|TRBV6-1|13
CASSEGGRVGYTF
>TRBD1|TRBV12-3/TRBV12-4|16
CASSVQGAGAGQPQHF
>TRBD1|TRBV11-2|17
CASRIRGAEVYNEKLFF
>TRBD2|TRBV28|15
CASNSGASGSYEQYF
>TRBD2|TRBV30|13
CAFPGRGTDTQYF
>TRBD1|TRBV10-3|12
CATRQGDNEKFF
>TRBD1|TRBV20-1|16
CSASDRGREGYNEQFF
>TRBD2|TRBV6-1|17
CASSGTSGTAGANVLTF
>-|TRBV30|14
CAWSVSRPGNTIYF
>-|TRBV11-2|16
CASRTGGGPTSGEQYF
>-|TRBV27|14
CASSTRPYNQPQHF
>-|TRBV7-2|14
CASSLSSTTDTQYF
>TRBD1|TRBV20-1|11
CKMTGPYEQYF
>-|TRBV20-1|14
CSARSLVSSYEQYF
>TRBD1|TRBV6-1|14
CASKRTGSSYEQYF